These 9 T cell receptor beta chains were sequenced from one sample in a study of CD8 T cells in ankylosing spondylitis. Study-level results: About 8 highly homologous variants made up a TCR beta motif, and this motif appeared characteristic of ankylosing spondylitis blood.

What these receptors recognize is not known. Via MiXCR, TCRdb re-called the 5' RACE reads, giving one row per CDR3 protein. The sample contains some 450,000 distinct CDR3 sequences, about 15% of which appear only once. The sample consisted of blood, either unsorted or a sorted T cell fraction (not recorded which). The origin of the receptors is a male donor with ankylosing spondylitis.

This chain uses TRBV7-2 with TRBJ2-7, with a possible D match to TRBD2 (5 bases). V shed 4 bases and J shed 0 bases, with 10 bases lying between them. The CDR3 is 14 amino acids. Germline CDR1 is SGHTA and CDR2 is FQGNSA. In DNA form, the CDR3 reads TGTGCCAGCAGCTCGGGATGGGGCTCCTACGAGCAGTACTTC. Its translation: CASSSGWGSYEQYF.

This clonotype came up many times. One end of the junction varies from germline; a read error may be responsible. V is TRBV11-2 and J is TRBJ1-5; 7 bases are a match to TRBD1. This CDR3 comprises 13 residues. CDR1 and CDR2 from the germline V gene are SGHAT and FQNNGV. CDR3 in DNA: TGCGCCAGCAGCTTGGGACAGAATCAGCCCCAGCATTTT. It codes for CASSLGQNQPQHF.

This clonotype was counted only a few times. The rearrangement links TRBV25-1 to TRBJ2-3; no clear D. CDR1 and CDR2 (germline): MGHDK, SYGVNS. The V end was cut by 3 bases, the J end by 4 bases, with 14 bases between. The CDR3 is made up of 15 amino acids. The CDR3 spells CASSDSSTRADTQYF. For the CDR3, the DNA is TGTGCCAGCAGTGATAGCTCTACTCGGGCAGATACGCAGTATTTT.

V gene TRBV6-5 combines with J gene TRBJ2-7; maybe TRBD1 (6 bases). The CDR3 runs 14 residues. Trimming cost V 4 bases and J 3 bases, with 13 bases left between them. CDR1 and CDR2 from the germline V gene are MNHEY and SVGAGI. For the CDR3, the DNA is TGTGCCAGCAGTTCCGGGACAACAAACTACGAGCAGTACTTC. Residues: CASSSGTTNYEQYF.

V and J are TRBV29-1 and TRBJ2-1; tentative D call: TRBD1 (6 bases). Trimming removed 4 bases at V and 6 bases at J, with 13 bases between. This CDR3 region has 13 residues. Germline V gene data show CDR1 as SQVTM and CDR2 as ANQGSEA. The CDR3 coding sequence is TGCAGCGTTGTACGCCAGGGGCTCAATGAGCAGTTCTTC. It specifies CSVVRQGLNEQFF.

CDR3 in DNA: TGCAGTGCTAGAGATAGCGGGAGACCTCAAGAGACCCAGTACTTC. This encodes CSARDSGRPQETQYF. V usage is TRBV20-1 and J usage is TRBJ2-5; TRBD2 aligns across 9 bases. The V gene end was trimmed by 0 bases and the J gene end by 2 bases; junction bases not matched to a gene: 4. CDR1 and CDR2 (germline): DFQATT, SNEGSKA (reference sequence). The CDR3 runs to 15 residues.

This chain uses TRBV7-2 with TRBJ2-1, with a weak D call TRBD2 (6 bases). Trimming stripped 1 base from V and 10 bases from J, with 11 bases between. From germline, CDR1 is SGHTA and CDR2 FQGNSA. CDR3 size: 13 residues. CDR3: CASSLGLGREQFF. The CDR3 DNA reads as TGTGCCAGCAGCTTAGGACTAGGGAGAGAGCAGTTCTTC.

This clonotype was detected a few times. The rearrangement uses TRBV7-9 and TRBJ2-1; 7 bases are a match to TRBD2. The germline CDR1 and CDR2 sequences are SEHNR and FQNEAQ (reference sequence). With V trimmed by 1 base and J by 0 bases, 6 bases remained unmatched. The CDR3 is 17 residues long. CDR3 region: CASSLVGRGYSYNEQFF. CDR3 in DNA: TGTGCCAGCAGCTTAGTTGGGCGGGGGTACTCCTACAATGAGCAGTTCTTC.

The genes are TRBV9 and TRBJ2-1; 16 positions agree with TRBD2. Germline V gives CDR1 SGDLS, CDR2 YYNGEE. Losses at the gene ends were 3 bases for V and 9 bases for J; bases not matched to a gene: 3. The CDR3 runs to 15 residues. The CDR3 DNA reads TGTGCCAGCAGCGGCGGGACTAGCGGGAGGGGTGAGCAGTTCTTC. Its translation: CASSGGTSGRGEQFF.